The rows below give T cell receptor beta chains drawn from one sample of a study of shared clonotypes between healthy human individuals. Assay: immunoSEQ multiplex PCR; the TCRdb copy retains only in-frame clones and omits some. The sample lists about 1,500,000 clones, roughly 96% occurring once. The sequenced material came from naive CD4+ T cells sorted from blood. The receptor source for this set is a man aged 25 to 40 in good health. Both conserved end residues are part of each CDR3. The D gene is left open where the match is weak. Some rows mark clone size as missing; the rest say once, few, many or name a class of expanded clone.

D: -
length: 15
J: TRBJ2-5
V: TRBV18
size: once
DNA: TGTGCCAGCTCACATAACAGGGTCCGAGAAGAGACCCAGTACTTC
CDR3: CASSHNRVREETQYF

D: -
length: 13
J: TRBJ2-5
V: TRBV5-1
size: -
DNA: TGCGCCAGCAGCTTGACAGTCCAAGAGACCCAGTACTTC
CDR3: CASSLTVQETQYF

D: TRBD1
length: 14
J: TRBJ1-2
V: TRBV2
size: -
DNA: TGTGCCAGCAGTGAAGGAGACAGGGTTAGGGGCTACACCTTC
CDR3: CASSEGDRVRGYTF

D: -
length: 12
J: TRBJ1-2
V: TRBV18
size: -
DNA: TGTGCCAGCTCACCGTCGGGGGAAGGCTACACCTTC
CDR3: CASSPSGEGYTF

D: -
length: 16
J: TRBJ2-5
V: TRBV15
size: -
DNA: TGTGCCACCAGCAGAGATAAGGCGAGGGGCGGAGAGACCCAGTACTTC
CDR3: CATSRDKARGGETQYF

D: TRBD1
length: 17
J: TRBJ1-4
V: TRBV7-9
size: once
DNA: TGTGCCAGCAGCTTCCGGGACAGGGTTGAGGGGAGGGAAAAACTGTTTTTT
CDR3: CASSFRDRVEGREKLFF

D: -
length: 10
J: TRBJ2-1
V: TRBV21-1
size: -
DNA: TGTGCCAGCAGCACCAATGAGCAGTTCTTC
CDR3: CASSTNEQFF

D: -
length: 13
J: TRBJ1-1
V: TRBV28
size: -
DNA: TGTGCCAGCAGTTCTAGTTTGAACACTGAAGCTTTCTTT
CDR3: CASSSSLNTEAFF

D: TRBD1
length: 15
J: TRBJ2-2
V: TRBV10-1
size: -
DNA: TGCGCCAGCAGTGATACAGGGGGCGACACCGGGGAGCTGTTTTTT
CDR3: CASSDTGGDTGELFF

D: -
length: 16
J: TRBJ2-7
V: TRBV6-6
size: -
DNA: TGTGCCAGCAGTTCTACGGACTACAGGAGCTCCTACGAGCAGTACTTC
CDR3: CASSSTDYRSSYEQYF

D: -
length: 15
J: TRBJ2-2
V: TRBV5-4
size: -
DNA: TGTGCCAGCAGTCCGGACAGAAGCTACACCGGGGAGCTGTTTTTT
CDR3: CASSPDRSYTGELFF

D: -
length: 16
J: TRBJ2-7
V: TRBV7-6
size: -
DNA: TGTGCCAGCAGCCGATCCGGGACTTTAAGCTCCTACGAGCAGTACTTC
CDR3: CASSRSGTLSSYEQYF

D: -
length: 15
J: TRBJ1-1
V: TRBV18
size: -
DNA: TGTGCCAGCTCACCATTAGAGGGGAGCGAGACTGAAGCTTTCTTT
CDR3: CASSPLEGSETEAFF

D: -
length: 15
J: TRBJ2-1
V: TRBV5-1
size: -
DNA: TGCGCCAGCAGCCACGGACAGCTCTCCTACAATGAGCAGTTCTTC
CDR3: CASSHGQLSYNEQFF

D: TRBD1
length: 17
J: TRBJ2-5
V: TRBV7-9
size: -
DNA: TGTGCCAGCAGCTTCAATACCAGGGGGCGATTAAAAGAGACCCAGTACTTC
CDR3: CASSFNTRGRLKETQYF

D: -
length: 15
J: TRBJ1-4
V: TRBV28
size: -
DNA: TGTGCCAGCGGCATCGGCAGTGCGCCTAATGAAAAACTGTTTTTT
CDR3: CASGIGSAPNEKLFF

D: TRBD2
length: 15
J: TRBJ2-1
V: TRBV29-1
size: -
DNA: TGCAGCGTTGAAGCTGGGACTAGCGGCTACAATGAGCAGTTCTTC
CDR3: CSVEAGTSGYNEQFF

D: -
length: 12
J: TRBJ2-7
V: TRBV7-2
size: -
DNA: TGTGCCAGCAGCTTAGCCCTGCAGCAGCAGTACTTC
CDR3: CASSLALQQQYF

D: -
length: 14
J: TRBJ1-1
V: TRBV5-1
size: -
DNA: TGCGCCAGCAGCCCGGGAGGGCTAGGCGCTGAAGCTTTCTTT
CDR3: CASSPGGLGAEAFF

D: -
length: 16
J: TRBJ1-3
V: TRBV18
size: -
DNA: TGTGCCAGCTCAGAAAACTGGGGGGGCGACGGAAACACCATATATTTT
CDR3: CASSENWGGDGNTIYF

D: -
length: 14
J: TRBJ2-5
V: TRBV27
size: -
DNA: TGTGCCAGCAGTAATCCGGGACTCCCCCAGACCCAGTACTTC
CDR3: CASSNPGLPQTQYF

D: -
length: 13
J: TRBJ2-1
V: TRBV7-2
size: -
DNA: TGTGCCAGCAGCTTAGGTAGGAGGAATGAGCAGTTCTTC
CDR3: CASSLGRRNEQFF

D: -
length: 14
J: TRBJ2-2
V: TRBV29-1
size: -
DNA: TGCAGCGCCCGACAGAGCGCGAACACCGGGGAGCTGTTTTTT
CDR3: CSARQSANTGELFF

D: -
length: 14
J: TRBJ2-3
V: TRBV2
size: -
DNA: TGTGCCAGCAGTAAAGAAACCAGGTTGGATACGCAGTATTTT
CDR3: CASSKETRLDTQYF

D: TRBD1
length: 14
J: TRBJ2-3
V: TRBV5-1
size: -
DNA: TGCGCCAGCAGCTTGGGGGACAGGGTGAATACGCAGTATTTT
CDR3: CASSLGDRVNTQYF

D: -
length: 14
J: TRBJ2-6
V: TRBV7-6
size: -
DNA: TGTGCCAGCAGCTCCATAAGTGGGGCCAACGTCCTGACTTTC
CDR3: CASSSISGANVLTF

D: -
length: 12
J: TRBJ1-3
V: TRBV30
size: once
DNA: TGTGCCTGGACTCCCTCTGGAAACACCATATATTTT
CDR3: CAWTPSGNTIYF

D: -
length: 13
J: TRBJ1-5
V: TRBV7-7
size: few
DNA: TGTGCCAGCAGCCCAGGGGTTGATCAGCCCCAGCATTTT
CDR3: CASSPGVDQPQHF

D: -
length: 17
J: TRBJ2-6
V: TRBV5-5
size: -
DNA: TGTGCCAGCAGCTTCGGCTTAGGACTTTCTGGGGCCAACGTCCTGACTTTC
CDR3: CASSFGLGLSGANVLTF

D: TRBD2
length: 15
J: TRBJ2-7
V: TRBV28
size: -
DNA: TGTGCCAGCAGTTTAGGGGCTAGCGGCTCCTACGAGCAGTACTTC
CDR3: CASSLGASGSYEQYF

D: -
length: 13
J: TRBJ1-2
V: TRBV4-3
size: -
DNA: TGCGCCAGCAGCAGAACAGGGCTGAATGGCTACACCTTC
CDR3: CASSRTGLNGYTF

D: -
length: 14
J: TRBJ2-1
V: TRBV19
size: -
DNA: TGTGCCTCCCAAGGGGGTCACTCCTACAATGAGCAGTTCTTC
CDR3: CASQGGHSYNEQFF

D: -
length: 17
J: TRBJ2-7
V: TRBV7-2
size: -
DNA: TGTGCCAGCAGCTTAGCGTCGGGCCCCCCTCTCTCCTACGAGCAGTACTTC
CDR3: CASSLASGPPLSYEQYF

D: -
length: 15
J: TRBJ1-5
V: TRBV19
size: -
DNA: TGTGCCAGTAGTATTGACGGCGGGCGCAATCAGCCCCAGCATTTT
CDR3: CASSIDGGRNQPQHF

D: -
length: 14
J: TRBJ1-5
V: TRBV19
size: -
DNA: TGTGCCAGTACTCCGACCCACTGGGATCAGCCCCAGCATTTT
CDR3: CASTPTHWDQPQHF

D: TRBD2
length: 15
J: TRBJ2-5
V: TRBV7-2
size: once
DNA: TGTGCCAGCAGCTTAGGGGCGGGAGGGGGAGAGACCCAGTACTTC
CDR3: CASSLGAGGGETQYF

D: TRBD1
length: 18
J: TRBJ1-1
V: TRBV5-1
size: -
DNA: TGCGCCAGCAGCACCGTACAGGGGTCGGTAATTTTGAACACTGAAGCTTTCTTT
CDR3: CASSTVQGSVILNTEAFF

D: -
length: 14
J: TRBJ1-2
V: TRBV25-1
size: -
DNA: TGTGCCAGCAGCGGCGGGGCCGCCTTCTATGGCTACACCTTC
CDR3: CASSGGAAFYGYTF

D: TRBD2
length: 17
J: TRBJ2-3
V: TRBV5-1
size: -
DNA: TGCGCCAGCAAACGGGGGACTACCATTTCTAGCACAGATACGCAGTATTTT
CDR3: CASKRGTTISSTDTQYF

D: -
length: 15
J: TRBJ2-3
V: TRBV2
size: -
DNA: TGTGCCAGCAGTCCCCAGGGGGGAGTGGGGGATACGCAGTATTTT
CDR3: CASSPQGGVGDTQYF

D: -
length: 13
J: TRBJ2-1
V: TRBV28
size: once
DNA: TGTGCCAGCAGTCCCAGTACCACTAGACGCCCGTTCTTC
CDR3: CASSPSTTRRPFF

D: -
length: 15
J: TRBJ2-7
V: TRBV11-2
size: -
DNA: TGTGCCAGCAGCTTATCGGGGGTCAGCTCCTACGAGCAGTACTTC
CDR3: CASSLSGVSSYEQYF

D: -
length: 14
J: TRBJ1-2
V: TRBV30
size: -
DNA: TGTGCCTGGACACCGACAGGCCCCGACTATGGCTACACCTTC
CDR3: CAWTPTGPDYGYTF

D: -
length: 14
J: TRBJ2-7
V: TRBV28
size: -
DNA: TGTGCCAGCAGTTTGAGGGCGGGGATCTACGAGCAGTACTTC
CDR3: CASSLRAGIYEQYF

D: -
length: 13
J: TRBJ1-2
V: TRBV19
size: -
DNA: TGTGCCAGTAGTATAGACAGATCCTATGGCTACACCTTC
CDR3: CASSIDRSYGYTF

D: TRBD1
length: 15
J: TRBJ1-2
V: TRBV29-1
size: -
DNA: TGCAGCGCCTGGGACAGTTCATCCAGAGGCTATGGCTACACCTTC
CDR3: CSAWDSSSRGYGYTF

D: TRBD2
length: 14
J: TRBJ2-1
V: TRBV19
size: -
DNA: TGTGCCAGTAGGAGTAGCGGGAGGGCCAGCGAGCAGTTCTTC
CDR3: CASRSSGRASEQFF

D: TRBD1
length: 13
J: TRBJ1-5
V: TRBV18
size: -
DNA: TGTGCCAGCTCACGGGACAGAGGTCAGCCCCAGCATTTT
CDR3: CASSRDRGQPQHF

D: TRBD2
length: 17
J: TRBJ2-3
V: TRBV5-4
size: -
DNA: TGTGCCAGCAGCTTGTTTCTAGCGGGGACTAGCACAGATACGCAGTATTTT
CDR3: CASSLFLAGTSTDTQYF

D: -
length: 11
J: TRBJ2-7
V: TRBV20-1
size: -
DNA: TGCAGTGCTAGGGTGACCCTCGAGCAGTACTTC
CDR3: CSARVTLEQYF

D: -
length: 14
J: TRBJ2-5
V: TRBV7-2
size: -
DNA: TGTGCCAGCAGCTTAGTCGTCGGCCAAGAGACCCAGTACTTC
CDR3: CASSLVVGQETQYF

D: TRBD1
length: 14
J: TRBJ2-7
V: TRBV25-1
size: -
DNA: TGTGCCAGCTCGTTCAGGGGGAGCTCCTACGAGCAGTACTTC
CDR3: CASSFRGSSYEQYF

D: TRBD2
length: 16
J: TRBJ2-1
V: TRBV5-4
size: -
DNA: TGTGCCAGCAGCTCCCGACTAGCGGGAGGGCCTAGTGAGCAGTTCTTC
CDR3: CASSSRLAGGPSEQFF

D: TRBD1
length: 15
J: TRBJ1-4
V: TRBV6-5
size: -
DNA: TGTGCCAGCAGAAAGGGGGACAGGGGGCGTGAAAAACTGTTTTTT
CDR3: CASRKGDRGREKLFF

D: TRBD1
length: 14
J: TRBJ2-7
V: TRBV27
size: -
DNA: TGTGCCAGCAGTGCATATCAGGGGGCCTACGAGCAGTACTTC
CDR3: CASSAYQGAYEQYF

D: TRBD2
length: 17
J: TRBJ2-7
V: TRBV27
size: -
DNA: TGTGCCAGCAGTTTAGGTCGGGAGGGACTAGCGGTGCGCGGGAAGTACTTC
CDR3: CASSLGREGLAVRGKYF

D: TRBD2
length: 15
J: TRBJ2-2
V: TRBV6-5
size: -
DNA: TGTGCCAGCACCAAAGCGGGAGGTTGGGCCGGGGAGCTGTTTTTT
CDR3: CASTKAGGWAGELFF